The 25 T cell receptor beta chains in this list originate from one sample, sequenced in a study of T cell responses to AZD1222 COVID-19 vaccine. The table came from immunoSEQ multiplex PCR; TCRdb's copy has only in-frame clones and leaves some out. The sample carries some 170,000 clones, around 90% recorded once. The sequencing used peripheral blood, collected 28 days after the second dose of the MenACWY control vaccine. The origin of the receptors is an adult who received the MenACWY meningococcal vaccine as a control.

The chain joins TRBV29-1 to TRBJ2-6; D might be TRBD2 (6 bases). The V gene's germline CDR1 is SQVTM and CDR2 ANQGSEA. There are 15 residues in the CDR3. Deletions cut 5 bases from V and 8 bases from J, with 19 bases between. CDR3 sequence: CSVQTRERIPNVLTF. In DNA form, the CDR3 reads TGCAGCGTTCAGACACGGGAGAGGATCCCCAACGTCCTGACTTTC.

V gene TRBV24-1 combines with J gene TRBJ1-4; the D gene is possibly TRBD1 (5 bases). Trimming stripped 6 bases from V and 10 bases from J, with 20 bases between. The CDR3 is 15 residues long. Germline CDR1 KGHDR, CDR2 SFDVKD. The DNA of the CDR3 is TGTGCCACCAGTCCCCCCGGGGGAGCTCTAGGAAAACTGTTTTTT. Encoded protein: CATSPPGGALGKLFF.

V is TRBV10-3 and J is TRBJ2-1; tentative D call: TRBD2 (6 bases). V lost 0 bases and J lost 3, with 9 bases in between. Germline-derived CDR1 and CDR2 are ENHRY and SYGVKD. The CDR3 spans 15 residues. CDR3 amino acids: CAISESGTLYNEQFF. CDR3 nucleotide sequence: TGTGCCATCAGTGAGTCGGGGACTCTCTACAATGAGCAGTTCTTC.

The chain is built from TRBV28 and TRBJ1-3; TRBD1 aligns across 7 bases. With 7 bases clipped from V and 0 bases from J, the junction kept 15 bases outside the gene matches. This CDR3 has 18 residues. Looked up from germline, CDR1 is MDHEN and CDR2 is SYDVKM. The CDR3, as DNA: TGTGCCAGCATTGGGGCGATGGGACAGATGGACTCTGGAAACACCATATATTTT. Protein sequence: CASIGAMGQMDSGNTIYF.

The V and J genes are TRBV28 and TRBJ2-7; the D is unclear. V lost 4 bases, J lost 7 bases, and 20 bases lay in between. The germline V gene encodes CDR1 MDHEN and CDR2 SYDVKM. This CDR3 is built from 15 residues. CDR3 amino acids: CASSSGQARSGEQYF. The DNA of the CDR3 is TGTGCCAGCAGTTCCGGCCAGGCCCGGTCTGGGGAGCAGTACTTC. Filled out from reference TRBV28 and TRBJ2-7, the complete variable domain reads DVKVTQSSRYLVKRTGEKVFLECVQDMDHENMFWYRQDPGLGLRLIYFSYDVKMKEKGDIPEGYSVSREKKERFSLILESASTNQTSMYLCASSSGQARSGEQYFGPGTRLTVT.

CDR3 nucleotide sequence: TGTGCCAGCAGCCCACTCGGACAGGGAAAAAAACTGTTTTTT. It translates to CASSPLGQGKKLFF. The chain carries TRBV7-9 and TRBJ1-4; 8 bases line up with TRBD1. Germline V gene sequence: CDR1 SEHNR, CDR2 FQNEAQ (reference sequence). V was clipped by 5 bases and J by 9 bases; unmatched bases: 8. CDR3 length: 14 residues.

This clone has ten or more counts. V usage is TRBV4-2 and J usage is TRBJ2-3, with D unresolved. The germline V and J ends were trimmed by 0 bases and 5 bases, with 12 bases remaining between them. The CDR3 loop spans 15 amino acids. The germline gives CDR1 LGHNA, CDR2 YNFKEQ. The CDR3 spells CASSQDSSPRDTQYF. The CDR3 DNA follows: TGTGCCAGCAGCCAAGACTCGAGCCCGCGAGATACGCAGTATTTT.

The rearrangement uses TRBV7-2 and TRBJ1-2; D gene ambiguous. The germline V and J ends were trimmed by 0 bases and 2 bases, with 7 bases remaining between them. Looked up from germline, CDR1 is SGHTA and CDR2 is FQGNSA. CDR3 length: 14 residues. CDR3 bases: TGTGCCAGCAGCTTAGCGTTAGAGAACTATGGCTACACCTTC. Amino acids: CASSLALENYGYTF.

The chain is built from TRBV2 and TRBJ1-3; 7 positions agree with TRBD1. CDR1 is SNHLY and CDR2 is FYNNEI in the germline V gene. The CDR3 length is 14 residues. Trimming removed 6 bases from V and 2 bases from J; junction bases left unmatched: 4. The CDR3 loop reads CASRNDRAGNTIYF. In DNA, the CDR3 is TGTGCCAGCAGGAACGACAGGGCTGGAAACACCATATATTTT.

The chain couples TRBV7-2 to TRBJ2-1, with TRBD2 matching over 11 bases. The CDR3 sequence is 19 residues long. V trimming: 3 bases; J trimming: 0 bases; junction bases outside the gene matches: 10. Germline lookup yields CDR1 SGHTA and CDR2 FQGNSA. The CDR3 bases are TGTGCCAGCAGCTTCGATCCCGCTAGCGGGAGGAGCTCCTACAATGAGCAGTTCTTC. Its translation is CASSFDPASGRSSYNEQFF.

J is TRBJ1-2 and V is TRBV5-6, with D perhaps matching TRBD1 (6 bases). The V gene lost 3 bases and the J gene lost 2 bases, with 8 bases spanning the gap. The germline gives CDR1 SGHDT, CDR2 YYEEEE. The CDR3 has 13 amino acids. For the CDR3, the DNA is TGTGCCAGCAGCTCGGGGGCCAACTATGGCTACACCTTC. It encodes CASSSGANYGYTF. Full variable domain (outside the CDR3, taken from reference TRBV5-6 and TRBJ1-2): DAGVTQSPTHLIKTRGQQVTLRCSPKSGHDTVSWYQQALGQGPQFIFQYYEEEERQRGNFPDRFSGHQFPNYSSELNVNALLLGDSALYLCASSSGANYGYTFGSGTRLTVV.

The chain employs TRBV11-2 and TRBJ2-7; no clear D. This CDR3 has 14 amino acids. Trimming took 1 base from V and 2 from J, leaving 9 bases between them. Germline V gives CDR1 SGHAT, CDR2 FQNNGV. The CDR3 DNA reads as TGTGCCAGCAGCTTAGTTACGGTCCCCTACGAGCAGTACTTC. It translates to CASSLVTVPYEQYF.

The genes are TRBV14 and TRBJ2-1; weak D call: TRBD2 (6 bases). This CDR3 spans 13 amino acids. Germline loops: CDR1 SGHDN, CDR2 FVKESK. Trimming cost V 6 bases and J 10 bases, with 16 bases left between them. CDR3 protein: CASSRLSGVEQFF. The CDR3 region has the DNA TGTGCCAGCAGTCGACTTTCGGGGGTCGAGCAGTTCTTC.

The gene calls are TRBV28 and TRBJ1-2, with D perhaps matching TRBD1 (6 bases). Looked up from germline, CDR1 is MDHEN and CDR2 is SYDVKM. Trimming removed 2 bases from V and 8 bases from J, with 21 bases in between. The CDR3 extends over 16 amino acids. The CDR3 DNA is TGTGCCAGCAGTTTAGGAGCCCAGGGGCTAACCCGCGGCTACACCTTC. Residues: CASSLGAQGLTRGYTF.

V usage is TRBV6-5 and J usage is TRBJ2-5, with TRBD2 as a possible D gene (5 bases). With 6 bases removed from V and 5 bases from J, the gap between germline ends came to 16 bases. Germline assignment: CDR1 MNHEY and CDR2 SVGAGI. The CDR3 extends over 14 amino acids. Here the CDR3 reads CASRPRGRSETQYF. CDR3 sequence (DNA): TGTGCCAGCAGGCCACGGGGTCGGTCCGAGACCCAGTACTTC.

This clone was seen once. This chain links TRBV5-1 with TRBJ1-2; weak D call: TRBD1 (5 bases). Germline CDR1 SGHRS, CDR2 YFSETQ. There are 13 residues in the CDR3. V was trimmed by 4 bases and J by 2 bases, leaving 9 bases between them. The CDR3 reads CASSADSNYGYTF. DNA of the CDR3: TGCGCCAGCAGCGCCGACAGCAACTATGGCTACACCTTC.

The chain has TRBV19 and TRBJ1-5, with TRBD1 matching over 7 bases. There are 15 residues in the CDR3. Germline V gene data show CDR1 as LNHDA and CDR2 as SQIVND (reference sequence). V was pared by 7 bases and J by 6 bases, with 12 bases of the junction left unmatched. CDR3: CASTSRTGEAQPQHF. CDR3 nucleotides: TGTGCCAGTACCTCAAGGACAGGAGAGGCTCAGCCCCAGCATTTT.

The V call is TRBV3-1 (or the pseudogene TRBV3-2), the J call TRBJ1-1; the D gene is possibly TRBD1 (5 bases). The germline V gene encodes CDR1 LGHDT and CDR2 YNNKEL (reference sequence). V lost 4 bases and J lost 1, with 10 bases in between. The CDR3 has 14 amino acids. The CDR3 DNA is TGTGCCAGCAGCCTCCGACAGCAGAACACTGAAGCTTTCTTT. This translates into CASSLRQQNTEAFF.

This clone was counted only a few times. V is TRBV30 and J is TRBJ2-7; TRBD1 agrees at 7 bases. CDR1 and CDR2 (germline): GTSNPN, SVGIG (reference sequence). The V segment lost 3 bases and the J segment 0 bases; nucleotides outside the gene matches: 2. The CDR3 spans 13 residues. The CDR3 region is CAWSGTVSYEQYF. CDR3 nucleotide sequence: TGTGCCTGGAGCGGGACAGTCTCCTACGAGCAGTACTTC.

In nucleotides, the CDR3 is TGTGCCAGTAGTGTCTCGCCTCCTAATGAAAAACTGTTTTTT. It is translated as CASSVSPPNEKLFF. This chain uses TRBV19 with TRBJ1-4, with no clear D. There are 14 residues in the CDR3. The ends were cut back, 5 bases at V and 3 bases at J, with 10 bases in the middle. CDR1 and CDR2 from the germline V gene are LNHDA and SQIVND (reference sequence).

The CDR3 DNA reads TGTGCCACCAGCAGAGGGAGGACAGGGGATCAGCCCCAGCATTTT. As protein: CATSRGRTGDQPQHF. This chain joins TRBV15 and TRBJ1-5; 9 bases align to TRBD1. The CDR3 has 15 residues. V lost 1 base, J lost 5 bases, and 3 bases stayed unmatched. CDR1 LNHNV and CDR2 YYDKDF come from the germline V gene (reference sequence).

This clone was detected once. CDR3 protein: CATSSQDRGGQYF. The CDR3, as DNA: TGTGCCACCAGTTCACAGGACAGGGGAGGGCAGTACTTC. The chain recombines TRBV24-1 with TRBJ2-7, with 9 bases aligning to TRBD1. The germline CDR1 and CDR2 sequences are KGHDR and SFDVKD. Trimming at V came to 6 bases and at J to 9 bases, leaving 8 bases not matched to a gene. The CDR3 has 13 amino acids.

The chain joins TRBV24-1 to TRBJ2-1; 12 bases align to TRBD2. Trimming took 9 bases from V and 4 from J; bases not matched to a gene: 15. The CDR3 spans 18 residues. In germline, CDR1 is KGHDR, CDR2 SFDVKD. DNA of the CDR3: TGTGCCACCCAAAAACACCGGACTAGCGGGGACATGTACAATGAGCAGTTCTTC. Protein sequence: CATQKHRTSGDMYNEQFF.

CDR3 amino acids: CASSQDNRVYEQYF. The CDR3 DNA is TGTGCCAGCAGCCAAGATAACAGAGTCTACGAGCAGTACTTC. The rearrangement links TRBV3-1 (or the pseudogene TRBV3-2) to TRBJ2-7; D call uncertain. This CDR3 comprises 14 residues. V shed 0 bases and J shed 3 bases, with 9 bases lying between them. Looked up from germline, CDR1 is LGHDT and CDR2 is YNNKEL (reference sequence).

This sequence joins TRBV28 and TRBJ1-6; D not certain. The CDR3 totals 16 residues. V lost 7 bases and J 5 bases, leaving 18 bases between the germline ends. Germline V gene sequence: CDR1 MDHEN, CDR2 SYDVKM. The CDR3 reads CASTQIGLPDNSPLHF. The CDR3 nucleotides read TGTGCCAGCACCCAAATCGGACTTCCTGATAATTCACCCCTCCACTTT.